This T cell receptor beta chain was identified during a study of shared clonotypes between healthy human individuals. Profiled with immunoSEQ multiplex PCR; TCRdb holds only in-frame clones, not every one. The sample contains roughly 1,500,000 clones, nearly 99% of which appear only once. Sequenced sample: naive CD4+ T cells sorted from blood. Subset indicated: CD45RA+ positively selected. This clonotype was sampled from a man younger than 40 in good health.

CDR3 bases: TGTGCCAGCAGCGTAGGGCTAGCGGGAGAGAATGAGCAGTTCTTC. This sequence encodes CASSVGLAGENEQFF. The chain recombines TRBV9 with TRBJ2-1; 10 bases line up with TRBD2. This CDR3 contains 15 residues. Per the germline V gene, CDR1 is SGDLS and CDR2 is YYNGEE. J lost 7 bases, V lost 0 bases, and 4 bases had no gene match.